The rows below give T cell receptor beta chains drawn from one sample of a study of blood T cell repertoires in COVID-19. The data were produced by immunoSEQ multiplex PCR, yet TCRdb's version contains in-frame clones alone and is incomplete. The table lists roughly 270,000 clones, over 75% of them singletons. Sequencing was done on a sample of peripheral blood. These TCRs come from a middle-aged man with active or convalescent COVID-19. Both conserved end residues are part of each CDR3. Fields, in order: D gene, J gene, V gene, clone size, CDR3 DNA, CDR3 protein. The D gene is left open where the match is weak. Part of the rows lack a size; the others show once, few, many or a class for expanded clones.

TRBD2	TRBJ2-3	TRBV9	once	TGTGCCAGCAGCGTAGGGACTAGCGGCACAGATACGCAGTATTTT	CASSVGTSGTDTQYF
TRBD1	TRBJ2-1	TRBV7-9	-	TGTGCCAGCAGCTTTATTTGGGGGACAGGGGACAATGAGCAGTTCTTC	CASSFIWGTGDNEQFF
-	TRBJ1-5	TRBV30	-	TGTGCCTGGAGTGTCGGCAGGGATCAGCCCCAGCATTTT	CAWSVGRDQPQHF
TRBD1	TRBJ2-7	TRBV5-1	once	TGCGCCAGCAGCCCGAGACAGGGAAACGAGCAGTACTTC	CASSPRQGNEQYF
TRBD1	TRBJ1-1	TRBV9	-	TGTGCCAGCAGCAAACGGGACAGGGGTTACGCTGAAGCTTTCTTT	CASSKRDRGYAEAFF
TRBD1	TRBJ1-2	TRBV7-9	-	TGTGCCAGCGAGACAGGGACTAACTATGGCTACACCTTC	CASETGTNYGYTF
-	TRBJ1-4	TRBV7-9	-	TGTGCCAGCAGCTTAGGTGACCGCTCCAGGGGAGAAAAACTGTTTTTT	CASSLGDRSRGEKLFF
TRBD1	TRBJ1-1	TRBV10-2	-	TGCGCCAGCTCTACAGGGGGGGGCACTGAAGCTTTCTTT	CASSTGGGTEAFF
TRBD2	TRBJ2-7	TRBV4-1	few	TGCGCCAGCAGCCAGCTAGCGGGAACCTACGAGCAGTACTTC	CASSQLAGTYEQYF
-	TRBJ2-7	TRBV12-3/TRBV12-4	once	TGTGCCAGCAGTTCCGACCGAGGGTACGAGCAGTACTTC	CASSSDRGYEQYF